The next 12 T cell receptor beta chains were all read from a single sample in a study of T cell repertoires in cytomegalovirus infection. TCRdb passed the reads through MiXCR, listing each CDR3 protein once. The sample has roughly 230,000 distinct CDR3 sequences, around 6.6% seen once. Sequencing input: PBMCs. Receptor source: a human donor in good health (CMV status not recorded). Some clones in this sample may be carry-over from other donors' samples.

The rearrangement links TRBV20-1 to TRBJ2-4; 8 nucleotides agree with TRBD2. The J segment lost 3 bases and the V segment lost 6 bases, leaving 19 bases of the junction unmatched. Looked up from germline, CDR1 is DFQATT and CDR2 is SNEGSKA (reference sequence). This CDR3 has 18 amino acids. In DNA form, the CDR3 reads TGCAGTGCCTCTACTTCCGGGGGGGGAGTGTCGGACAAAAACATTCAGTACTTC. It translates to CSASTSGGGVSDKNIQYF.

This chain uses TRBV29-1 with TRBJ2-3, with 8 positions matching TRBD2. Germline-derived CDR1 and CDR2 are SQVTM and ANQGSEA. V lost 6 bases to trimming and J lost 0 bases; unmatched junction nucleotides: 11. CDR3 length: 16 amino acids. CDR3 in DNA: TGCAGCGTAGTCGTACTAGCGGAGTCTAGCACAGATACGCAGTATTTT. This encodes CSVVVLAESSTDTQYF.

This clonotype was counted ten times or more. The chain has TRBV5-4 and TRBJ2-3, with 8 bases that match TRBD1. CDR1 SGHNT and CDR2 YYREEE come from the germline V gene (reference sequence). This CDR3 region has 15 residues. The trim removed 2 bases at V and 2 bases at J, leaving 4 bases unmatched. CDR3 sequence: CASSFGQGSTDTQYF. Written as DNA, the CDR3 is TGTGCCAGCAGCTTCGGACAGGGTTCCACAGATACGCAGTATTTT. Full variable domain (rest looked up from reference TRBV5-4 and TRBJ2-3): ETGVTQSPTHLIKTRGQQVTLRCSSQSGHNTVSWYQQALGQGPQFIFQYYREEENGRGNFPPRFSGLQFPNYSSELNVNALELDDSALYLCASSFGQGSTDTQYFGPGTRLTVL.

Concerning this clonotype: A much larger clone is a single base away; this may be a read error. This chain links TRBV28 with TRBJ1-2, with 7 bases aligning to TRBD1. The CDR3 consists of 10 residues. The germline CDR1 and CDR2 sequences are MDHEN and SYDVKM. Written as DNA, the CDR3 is TGTGCAGGGGGCAGTTATAGCTACACCTTC. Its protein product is CAGGSYSYTF.

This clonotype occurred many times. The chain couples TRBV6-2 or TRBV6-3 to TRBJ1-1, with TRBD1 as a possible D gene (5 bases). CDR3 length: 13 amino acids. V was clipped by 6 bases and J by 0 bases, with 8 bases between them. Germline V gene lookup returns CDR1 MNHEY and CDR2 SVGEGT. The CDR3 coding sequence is TGTGCCAGCAGAGACAGCATGAACACTGAAGCTTTCTTT. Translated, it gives CASRDSMNTEAFF.

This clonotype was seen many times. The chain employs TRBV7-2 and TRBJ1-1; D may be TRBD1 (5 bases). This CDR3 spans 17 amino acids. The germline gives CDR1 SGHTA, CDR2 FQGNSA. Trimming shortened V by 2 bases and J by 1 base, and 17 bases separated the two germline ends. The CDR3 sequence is CASSLRGTWVGNTEAFF. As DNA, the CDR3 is TGTGCCAGCAGCTTAAGGGGAACATGGGTAGGGAACACTGAAGCTTTCTTT. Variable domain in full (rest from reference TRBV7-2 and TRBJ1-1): GAGVSQSPSNKVTEKGKDVELRCDPISGHTALYWYRQSLGQGLEFLIYFQGNSAPDKSGLPSDRFSAERTGGSVSTLTIQRTQQEDSAVYLCASSLRGTWVGNTEAFFGQGTRLTVV.

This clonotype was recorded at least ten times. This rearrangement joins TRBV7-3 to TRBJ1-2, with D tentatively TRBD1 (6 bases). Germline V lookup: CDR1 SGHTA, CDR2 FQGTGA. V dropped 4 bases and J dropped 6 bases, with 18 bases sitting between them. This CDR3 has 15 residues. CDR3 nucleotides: TGTGCCAGCAGCTGGGGGGGGGGCAATAGGGATGGCTACACCTTC. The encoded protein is CASSWGGGNRDGYTF. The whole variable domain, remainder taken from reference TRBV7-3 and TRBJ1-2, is GAGVSQTPSNKVTEKGKYVELRCDPISGHTALYWYRQSLGQGPEFLIYFQGTGAADDSGLPNDRFFAVRPEGSVSTLKIQRTERGDSAVYLCASSWGGGNRDGYTFGSGTRLTVV.

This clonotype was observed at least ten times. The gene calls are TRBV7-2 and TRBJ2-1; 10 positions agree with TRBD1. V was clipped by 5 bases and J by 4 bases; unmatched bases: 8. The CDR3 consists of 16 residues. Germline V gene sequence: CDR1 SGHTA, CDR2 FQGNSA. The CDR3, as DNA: TGTGCCAGCAGCCATGGACCGGGACAGGGGTACAATGAGCAGTTCTTC. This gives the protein CASSHGPGQGYNEQFF.

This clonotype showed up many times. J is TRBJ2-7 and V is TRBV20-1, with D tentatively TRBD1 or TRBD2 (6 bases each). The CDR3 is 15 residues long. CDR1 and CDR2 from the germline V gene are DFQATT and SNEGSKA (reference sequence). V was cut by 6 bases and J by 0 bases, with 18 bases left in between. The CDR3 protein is CSAGGGQSSSYEQYF. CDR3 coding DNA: TGCAGTGCCGGGGGCGGGCAGTCCAGCTCCTACGAGCAGTACTTC.

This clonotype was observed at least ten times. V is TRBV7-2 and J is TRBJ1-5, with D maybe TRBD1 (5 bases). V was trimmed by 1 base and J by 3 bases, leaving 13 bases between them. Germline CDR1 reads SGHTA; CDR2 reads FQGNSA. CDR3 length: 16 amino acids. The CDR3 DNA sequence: TGTGCCAGCAGCTTAGTAGGAGGGGTCAACAATCAGCCCCAGCATTTT. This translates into CASSLVGGVNNQPQHF.

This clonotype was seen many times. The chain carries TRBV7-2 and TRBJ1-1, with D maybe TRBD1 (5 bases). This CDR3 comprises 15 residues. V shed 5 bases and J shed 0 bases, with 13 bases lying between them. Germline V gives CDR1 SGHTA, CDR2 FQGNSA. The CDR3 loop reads CASSETGPMNTEAFF. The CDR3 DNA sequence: TGTGCCAGCAGCGAGACGGGACCGATGAACACTGAAGCTTTCTTT.

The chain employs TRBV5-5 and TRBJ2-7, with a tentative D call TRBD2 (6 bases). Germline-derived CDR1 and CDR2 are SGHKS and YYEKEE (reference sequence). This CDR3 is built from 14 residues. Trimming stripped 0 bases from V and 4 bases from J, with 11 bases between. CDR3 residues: CASSLGVGGYEQYF. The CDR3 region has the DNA TGTGCCAGCAGCTTGGGGGTCGGGGGTTACGAGCAGTACTTC.